This T cell receptor (beta chain) was sequenced during a study of T cells in localized non-small cell lung cancer. Whole-study results and caveats: Researchers found a median around 50 of the top 100 tumor clones in adjacent lung. Higher T cell density in the blood was associated with longer overall survival, whereas higher adjacent-lung clonality associated with shorter survival. Heterogeneity is still possible, as just one tumor region was sequenced. There was higher T cell clonality in uninvolved adjacent lung than in tumor, and it was highest there.

The CDR3 extends over 16 amino acids. The germline V gene encodes CDR1 SGHTS and CDR2 YDEGEE. Trimming pared 4 bases from V and 4 bases from J, leaving 17 bases between. Repertoires were generated with immunoSEQ multiplex PCR, while TCRdb's copy carries only in-frame clones and drops some. The sample yields about 74,000 clones, 70% to 85% seen once. Notes on this clone: Its target is not known.

This sequence was found in an older female donor with stage I lung adenocarcinoma. The input for sequencing was peripheral blood, taken before any cancer treatment. V gene TRBV5-8 combines with J gene TRBJ2-2, with no clear D. The CDR3 loop is CASSRRFDTFTGELFF. In DNA form, the CDR3 reads TGTGCCAGCAGCCGCCGATTCGACACCTTCACCGGGGAGCTGTTTTTT.